The 21 T cell receptor beta chains below come from one sample, sequenced in a study of blood T cell repertoires in COVID-19 (dated by TCRdb to about 2020). The library relied on the immunoSEQ multiplex PCR assay. This is the immuneACCESS table as TCRdb keeps it, with only in-frame sequences that have V and J called. A part of the clones is gone; compared with another copy, unresolved V genes explain less than half, and the rest is unexplained. The sample has about 170,000 clones on record, roughly 84% of them singletons. The ten largest clones add up to approximately 15% of the sample. The sample taken for sequencing was peripheral blood. These receptors all come from a woman aged 70 to 79 with COVID-19, enrolled during active disease.

The CDR3 DNA is TGTGCCTGGAGTGTGATGGGGGGGCTGAATGAAAAACTGTTTTTT. Protein product: CAWSVMGGLNEKLFF. J is TRBJ1-4 and V is TRBV30; perhaps TRBD1 as D (6 bases). The germline V gene has CDR1 GTSNPN and CDR2 SVGIG (reference sequence). This CDR3 region has 15 residues. Trimming shortened V by 0 bases and J by 5 bases, and 13 bases separated the two germline ends.

V gene TRBV10-3 combines with J gene TRBJ2-1; 16 bases are a match to TRBD2. This CDR3 comprises 18 residues. J gave up 7 bases and V 11 bases, and 17 bases lay outside the gene matches. Germline V CDR1 and CDR2: ENHRY, SYGVKD. The DNA for the CDR3 is TGTGCCTCCGAACGGGGACTAGCGGGAGGGGAGGTTCGGAATGAGCAGTTCTTC. Its protein is CASERGLAGGEVRNEQFF.

This sequence joins TRBV19 and TRBJ1-2, with 8 bases lining up with TRBD1. The CDR3 loop spans 13 amino acids. J was trimmed by 4 bases and V by 6 bases; bases with no gene match: 4. Germline V gives CDR1 LNHDA, CDR2 SQIVND (reference sequence). CDR3 nucleotides: TGTGCCAGTAGCCTCGACAGGGGCTATGGCTACACCTTC. Its protein product is CASSLDRGYGYTF.

This clone was observed once. V and J are TRBV18 and TRBJ1-2, with a possible D match to TRBD1 (5 bases). V was shortened by 3 bases and J by 6 bases, with 14 bases between the two germline ends. This CDR3 has 14 amino acids. Per the germline V gene, CDR1 is KGHSH and CDR2 is LQKENI. DNA for the CDR3: TGTGCCAGCTCACCGGGACTGGGAGATAATGGCTACACCTTC. Translation gives CASSPGLGDNGYTF.

In its sample, this clone was seen a few times. The rearrangement joins TRBV30 to TRBJ2-2, with 8 nucleotides matching TRBD2. CDR1 is GTSNPN, CDR2 SVGIG, per germline (reference sequence). With 2 bases clipped from V and 6 bases from J, the junction kept 17 bases outside the gene matches. CDR3 length: 18 amino acids. The CDR3 sequence: CAWSKTMASGPGAGELFF. The CDR3 bases are TGTGCCTGGAGTAAAACCATGGCTAGCGGGCCTGGGGCCGGGGAGCTGTTTTTT.

The chain recombines TRBV19 with TRBJ2-4, with D possibly TRBD2 on 5 matching bases. The CDR3 covers 17 residues. The germline CDR1 and CDR2 sequences are LNHDA and SQIVND (reference sequence). V lost 1 base, J lost 0 bases, and 13 bases lay in between. CDR3 in DNA: TGTGCCAGTAGTATAGCTGGGAGCCACTTAGCCAAAAACATTCAGTACTTC. It codes for CASSIAGSHLAKNIQYF.

This clone was found once. The J gene is TRBJ1-3, the V gene TRBV12-3 or TRBV12-4, with D unresolved. Deletions cut 7 bases from V and 7 bases from J, with 8 bases between. This CDR3 comprises 11 residues. CDR3 bases: TGTGCCAGCACTCAGAAGAACACCATATATTTT. Translating it yields CASTQKNTIYF.

This chain connects TRBV2 to TRBJ2-7; maybe TRBD1 (7 bases). This CDR3 spans 15 amino acids. V gave up 5 bases and J gave up 6 bases, with 20 bases separating them. Germline CDR1 reads SNHLY; CDR2 reads FYNNEI. The CDR3 reads CASSRRQGMGGEQYV. Written as DNA, the CDR3 is TGTGCCAGCAGTAGACGACAGGGAATGGGAGGCGAGCAGTACGTC.

The genes are TRBV6-5 and TRBJ2-5, with 9 bases aligning to TRBD2. This CDR3 is built from 14 residues. CDR1 is MNHEY and CDR2 is SVGAGI in the germline V gene. J gave up 1 base and V 7 bases, and 4 bases lay outside the gene matches. In DNA form, the CDR3 reads TGTGCCAGCACCCCAGCGGGGGGCCAAGAGACCCAGTACTTC. Translated: CASTPAGGQETQYF.

The J gene is TRBJ1-6, the V gene TRBV30, with D possibly TRBD1 on 5 matching bases. Germline CDR1 GTSNPN, CDR2 SVGIG (reference sequence). This CDR3 spans 13 amino acids. V was pared by 2 bases and J by 10 bases, with 12 bases between. The CDR3 sequence is CAWSQGVRSPLHF. CDR3 nucleotides: TGTGCCTGGAGTCAGGGTGTAAGGTCACCCCTCCACTTT.

Of note for this clone: This sample includes further DNA sequences coding for the same CDR3. The rearrangement joins TRBV24-1 to TRBJ1-1; 9 bases are shared with TRBD1. The CDR3 consists of 12 residues. Germline CDR1 and CDR2: KGHDR and SFDVKD. With 12 bases clipped from V and 11 bases from J, the junction kept 12 bases outside the gene matches. This CDR3 is CAPLGDRDRAFF. The CDR3 DNA reads as TGTGCCCCGCTTGGGGACAGGGACAGGGCTTTCTTT.

The chain combines TRBV7-2 with TRBJ2-5; D is unresolved. CDR3 length: 12 amino acids. From germline, CDR1 is SGHTA and CDR2 FQGNSA. V was trimmed by 5 bases and J by 5 bases, leaving 9 bases between them. CDR3 loop: CASSLKRETQYF. CDR3 nucleotide sequence: TGTGCCAGCAGCCTCAAGAGGGAGACCCAGTACTTC.

The J gene is TRBJ1-2, the V gene TRBV5-1, with D maybe TRBD1 (5 bases). V lost 6 bases, J lost 3 bases, and 18 bases lay in between. CDR3 size: 15 residues. Germline CDR1 and CDR2: SGHRS and YFSETQ. CDR3 sequence (DNA): TGCGCCAGCAAACCTGGGGGGGGACGAGACTATGGCTACACCTTC. The encoded protein is CASKPGGGRDYGYTF.

This clone was seen a single time. This rearrangement joins TRBV28 to TRBJ1-2, with no clear D. This CDR3 is 11 amino acids long. V was pared by 6 bases and J by 4 bases, with 6 bases between. Germline loops: CDR1 MDHEN, CDR2 SYDVKM. CDR3 protein: CASRTIYGYTF. CDR3 nucleotides: TGTGCCAGCAGAACAATCTATGGCTACACCTTC.

The chain couples TRBV6-4 to TRBJ2-2; 7 bases are shared with TRBD1. The CDR3 extends over 18 amino acids. CDR1 is MRHNA and CDR2 is SNTAGT in the germline V gene. V shed 3 bases and J 4 bases; nucleotides not matched to a gene: 14. For the CDR3, the DNA is TGTGCCAGCAGTGAAACCTGGTGGGGGACAGATACCACCGGGGAGCTGTTTTTT. It codes for CASSETWWGTDTTGELFF.

V usage is TRBV28 and J usage is TRBJ2-7; 9 bases align to TRBD2. The CDR3 has 15 amino acids. After removal of 7 bases from V and 6 bases from J, the junction contained 13 bases not matched to a gene. Looked up from germline, CDR1 is MDHEN and CDR2 is SYDVKM. The CDR3, as DNA: TGTGCCAGCACCCCATGGTGGCTAGCGGGAAGCGAGCAGTACTTC. Translation: CASTPWWLAGSEQYF.

V gene TRBV30 combines with J gene TRBJ1-1, with D uncertain. In germline, CDR1 is GTSNPN, CDR2 SVGIG (reference sequence). The CDR3 extends over 14 amino acids. V was shortened by 4 bases and J by 5 bases, with 17 bases between the two germline ends. The CDR3 sequence: CAWIPGVIGTEAFF. In DNA, the CDR3 is TGTGCCTGGATCCCCGGGGTTATAGGGACTGAAGCTTTCTTT.

The V and J genes are TRBV28 and TRBJ2-1; the match to TRBD2 covers 13 bases. Looked up from germline, CDR1 is MDHEN and CDR2 is SYDVKM. The J segment lost 4 bases and the V segment lost 5 bases, leaving 8 bases of the junction unmatched. CDR3 length: 17 amino acids. The CDR3 here is CASSDSGLAGWYNEQFF. DNA for the CDR3: TGTGCCAGCAGTGATTCGGGACTAGCGGGGTGGTACAATGAGCAGTTCTTC.

This clone was counted between two and nine times. CDR3 amino acids: CASSPCQDRDSPLHF. The CDR3 coding sequence is TGTGCCAGCAGCCCTTGCCAGGACAGGGATTCACCCCTCCACTTT. The chain couples TRBV21-1 to TRBJ1-6; the D call of TRBD1 is as the table states it, not checked on the DNA. TRBV21-1 is flagged as a pseudogene. The CDR3 extends over 15 amino acids.

V gene TRBV28 combines with J gene TRBJ1-5; possible D gene TRBD1, 5 bases. Per germline, CDR1 MDHEN and CDR2 SYDVKM. V lost 6 bases and J 6 bases, leaving 18 bases between the germline ends. The CDR3 has 15 amino acids. CDR3 DNA: TGTGCCAGCAGGCCCCGCCGGGGGGACGCTCAGCCCCAGCATTTT. It is translated as CASRPRRGDAQPQHF.

J is TRBJ2-5 and V is TRBV7-8; 7 nucleotides match TRBD2. The CDR3 length is 17 residues. Losses at the gene ends were 6 bases for V and 0 bases for J; bases not matched to a gene: 13. The V gene's germline CDR1 is SGHVS and CDR2 FQNEAQ. The CDR3: CASRQNRMRGYQETQYF. The CDR3 bases are TGTGCCAGCAGGCAAAATCGCATGCGGGGGTACCAAGAGACCCAGTACTTC.